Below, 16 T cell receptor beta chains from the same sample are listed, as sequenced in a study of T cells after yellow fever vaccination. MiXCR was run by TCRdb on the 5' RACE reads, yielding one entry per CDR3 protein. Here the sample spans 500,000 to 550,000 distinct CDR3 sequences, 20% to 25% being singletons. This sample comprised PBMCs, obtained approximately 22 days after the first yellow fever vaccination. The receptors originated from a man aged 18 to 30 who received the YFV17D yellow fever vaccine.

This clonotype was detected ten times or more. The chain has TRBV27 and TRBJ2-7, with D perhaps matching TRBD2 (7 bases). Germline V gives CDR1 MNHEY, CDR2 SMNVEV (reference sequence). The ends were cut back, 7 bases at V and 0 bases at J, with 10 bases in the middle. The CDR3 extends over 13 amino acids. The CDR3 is CASMGGASYEQYF. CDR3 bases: TGTGCCAGCATGGGGGGGGCCTCCTACGAGCAGTACTTC.

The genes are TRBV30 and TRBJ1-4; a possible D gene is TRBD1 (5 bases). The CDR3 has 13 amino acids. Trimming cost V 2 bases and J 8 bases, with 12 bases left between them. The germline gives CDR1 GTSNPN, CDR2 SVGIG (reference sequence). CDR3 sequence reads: CAWSWGVGEKLFF. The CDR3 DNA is TGTGCCTGGAGTTGGGGGGTAGGGGAAAAACTGTTTTTT.

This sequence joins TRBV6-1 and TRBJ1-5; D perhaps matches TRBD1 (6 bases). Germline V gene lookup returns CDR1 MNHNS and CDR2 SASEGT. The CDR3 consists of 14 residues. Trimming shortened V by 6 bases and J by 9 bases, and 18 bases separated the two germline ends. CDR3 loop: CASSVRQDDWPQHF. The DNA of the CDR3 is TGTGCCAGCAGCGTCCGACAGGATGATTGGCCCCAGCATTTT.

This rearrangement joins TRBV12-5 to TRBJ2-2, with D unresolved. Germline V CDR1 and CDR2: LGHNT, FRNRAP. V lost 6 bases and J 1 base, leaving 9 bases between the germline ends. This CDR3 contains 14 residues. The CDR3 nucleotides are TGTGCTAGTGGGGCAAGAGGGAACACCGGGGAGCTGTTTTTT. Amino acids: CASGARGNTGELFF.

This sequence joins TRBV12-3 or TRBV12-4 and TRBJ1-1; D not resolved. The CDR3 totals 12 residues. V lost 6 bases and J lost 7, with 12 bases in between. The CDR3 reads CASSKVGIEAFF. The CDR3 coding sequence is TGTGCCAGCAGCAAGGTGGGGATTGAAGCTTTCTTT.

CDR3 amino acids: CAIPVWGMEETQYF. CDR3 DNA sequence: TGTGCCATCCCCGTGTGGGGGATGGAAGAGACCCAGTACTTC. The V call is TRBV7-9, the J call TRBJ2-5; either TRBD1 or TRBD2 may fit D (5 bases each). Germline loops: CDR1 SEHNR, CDR2 FQNEAQ (reference sequence). With 10 bases removed from V and 3 bases from J, the gap between germline ends came to 18 bases. There are 14 residues in the CDR3.

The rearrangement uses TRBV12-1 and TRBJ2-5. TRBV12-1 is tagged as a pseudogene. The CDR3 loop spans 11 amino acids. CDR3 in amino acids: CANPTRETQYF. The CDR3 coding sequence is TGTGCCAACCCGACCCGAGAGACCCAGTACTTC.

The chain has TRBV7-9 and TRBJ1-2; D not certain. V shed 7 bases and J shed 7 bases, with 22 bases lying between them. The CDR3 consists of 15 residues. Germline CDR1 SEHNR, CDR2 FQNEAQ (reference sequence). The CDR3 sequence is CASIGVYDLYRGYTF. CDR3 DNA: TGTGCCAGCATCGGGGTTTATGACCTATATCGTGGCTACACCTTC.

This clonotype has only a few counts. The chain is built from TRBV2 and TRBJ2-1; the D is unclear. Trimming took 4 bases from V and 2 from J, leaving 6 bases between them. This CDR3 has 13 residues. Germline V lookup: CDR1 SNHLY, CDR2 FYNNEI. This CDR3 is CASSGSAYNEQFF. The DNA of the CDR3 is TGTGCCAGCAGTGGGAGCGCCTACAATGAGCAGTTCTTC.

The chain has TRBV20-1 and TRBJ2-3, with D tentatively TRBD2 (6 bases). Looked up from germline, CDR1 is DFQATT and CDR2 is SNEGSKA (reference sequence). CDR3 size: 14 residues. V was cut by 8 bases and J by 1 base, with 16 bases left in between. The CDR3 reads CSTDSASGTDTQYF. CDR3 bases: TGCAGTACTGACTCGGCTAGCGGCACAGATACGCAGTATTTT.

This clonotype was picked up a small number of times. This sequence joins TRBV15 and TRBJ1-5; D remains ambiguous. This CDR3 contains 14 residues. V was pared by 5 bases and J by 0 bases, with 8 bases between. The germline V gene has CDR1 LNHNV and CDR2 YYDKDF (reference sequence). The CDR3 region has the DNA TGTGCCACCAGCTACTCTAATAGCAATCAGCCCCAGCATTTT. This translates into CATSYSNSNQPQHF. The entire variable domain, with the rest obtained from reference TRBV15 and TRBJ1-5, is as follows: DAMVIQNPRYQVTQFGKPVTLSCSQTLNHNVMYWYQQKSSQAPKLLFHYYDKDFNNEADTPDNFQSRRPNTSFCFLDIRSPGLGDTAMYLCATSYSNSNQPQHFGDGTRLSIL.

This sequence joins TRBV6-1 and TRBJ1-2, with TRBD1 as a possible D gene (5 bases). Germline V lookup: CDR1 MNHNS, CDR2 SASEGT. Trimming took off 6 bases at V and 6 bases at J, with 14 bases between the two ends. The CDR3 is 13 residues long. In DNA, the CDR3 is TGTGCCAGCAGGGGTGGCCAGGGAGATGGCTACACCTTC. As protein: CASRGGQGDGYTF.

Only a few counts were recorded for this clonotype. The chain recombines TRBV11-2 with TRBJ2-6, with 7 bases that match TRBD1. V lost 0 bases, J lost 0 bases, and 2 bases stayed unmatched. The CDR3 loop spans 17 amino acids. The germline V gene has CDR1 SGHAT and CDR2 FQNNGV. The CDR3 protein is CASSLETGLSGANVLTF. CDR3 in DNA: TGTGCCAGCAGCTTAGAGACAGGGCTCTCTGGGGCCAACGTCCTGACTTTC.

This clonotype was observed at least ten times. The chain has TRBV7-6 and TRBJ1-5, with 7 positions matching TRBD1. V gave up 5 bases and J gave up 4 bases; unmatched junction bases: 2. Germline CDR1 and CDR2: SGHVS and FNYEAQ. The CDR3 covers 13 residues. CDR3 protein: CASSQDRNQPQHF. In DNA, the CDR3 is TGTGCCAGCAGCCAGGACAGGAATCAGCCCCAGCATTTT. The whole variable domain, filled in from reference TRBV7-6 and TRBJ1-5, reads GAGVSQSPRYKVTKRGQDVALRCDPISGHVSLYWYRQALGQGPEFLTYFNYEAQQDKSGLPNDRFSAERPEGSISTLTIQRTEQRDSAMYRCASSQDRNQPQHFGDGTRLSIL.

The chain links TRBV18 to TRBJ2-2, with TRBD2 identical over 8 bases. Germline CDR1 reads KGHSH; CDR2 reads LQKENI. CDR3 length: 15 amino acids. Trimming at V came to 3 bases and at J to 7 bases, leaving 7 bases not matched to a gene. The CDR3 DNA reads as TGTGCCAGCTCACCGCGGACTAGCTCGAACGGGGAGCTGTTTTTT. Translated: CASSPRTSSNGELFF. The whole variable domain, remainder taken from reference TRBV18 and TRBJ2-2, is NAGVMQNPRHLVRRRGQEARLRCSPMKGHSHVYWYRQLPEEGLKFMVYLQKENIIDESGMPKERFSAEFPKEGPSILRIQQVVRGDSAAYFCASSPRTSSNGELFFGEGSRLTVL.

The CDR3 region has the DNA TGCGCCAGCAGCCTCCATTTGGCCAGCAATGAGCAGTTCTTC. Protein product: CASSLHLASNEQFF. The rearrangement links TRBV4-3 to TRBJ2-1, with D hard to call. V was shortened by 4 bases and J by 6 bases, with 13 bases between the two germline ends. CDR3 size: 14 residues. Germline V gene sequence: CDR1 LGHNA, CDR2 YSLEER.